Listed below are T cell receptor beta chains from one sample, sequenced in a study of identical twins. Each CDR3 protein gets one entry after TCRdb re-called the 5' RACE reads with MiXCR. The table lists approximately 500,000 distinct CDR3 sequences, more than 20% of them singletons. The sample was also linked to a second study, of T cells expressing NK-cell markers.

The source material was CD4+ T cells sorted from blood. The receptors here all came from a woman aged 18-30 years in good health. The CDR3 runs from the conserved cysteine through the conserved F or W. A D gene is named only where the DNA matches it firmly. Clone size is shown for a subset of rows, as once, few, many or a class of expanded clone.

CDR3nt: TGTGCCAGCAGTAAACGGGGCCCATATGGCTACACCTTC
CDR3aa: CASSKRGPYGYTF
j_gene: TRBJ1-2
d_gene: NA
abundance: NA
v_gene: TRBV6-1

CDR3nt: TGTGCCAGCAGGCCTTACAGGTACACAGATACGCAGTATTTT
CDR3aa: CASRPYRYTDTQYF
j_gene: TRBJ2-3
d_gene: NA
abundance: few
v_gene: TRBV12-3/TRBV12-4

CDR3nt: TGTGCCACCAGCAGAGATTCCCTCGGCGGGGAGACCCAGTACTTC
CDR3aa: CATSRDSLGGETQYF
j_gene: TRBJ2-5
d_gene: NA
abundance: few
v_gene: TRBV15

CDR3nt: TGTGCCAGCAGCACCGCCTGGAACACCATATATTTT
CDR3aa: CASSTAWNTIYF
j_gene: TRBJ1-3
d_gene: NA
abundance: NA
v_gene: TRBV7-8

CDR3nt: TGTGCCAGCAGCTTTAAGGCTTACGAGCAGTACTTC
CDR3aa: CASSFKAYEQYF
j_gene: TRBJ2-7
d_gene: NA
abundance: NA
v_gene: TRBV11-3

CDR3nt: TGTGCCAGCAGCCGCGGGGGCCGCCCGAACACCGGGGAGCTGTTTTTT
CDR3aa: CASSRGGRPNTGELFF
j_gene: TRBJ2-2
d_gene: NA
abundance: few
v_gene: TRBV7-9

CDR3nt: TGCAGTGCTAGCCTGATAGCGGGCACTAGCTCCTACAATGAGCAGTTCTTC
CDR3aa: CSASLIAGTSSYNEQFF
j_gene: TRBJ2-1
d_gene: TRBD2
abundance: NA
v_gene: TRBV20-1

CDR3nt: TGTGCCAGCAGTTTATTCCCGGGGAGAGGAAACACCATATATTTT
CDR3aa: CASSLFPGRGNTIYF
j_gene: TRBJ1-3
d_gene: NA
abundance: NA
v_gene: TRBV27

CDR3nt: TGCAGTGCGAATGCCGCTAGCGGGAGGAACAATGAGCAGTTCTTC
CDR3aa: CSANAASGRNNEQFF
j_gene: TRBJ2-1
d_gene: TRBD2
abundance: few
v_gene: TRBV20-1

CDR3nt: TGCAGTGCCCGGAGTGGTAGGAGCTCCTACAATGAGCAGTTCTTC
CDR3aa: CSARSGRSSYNEQFF
j_gene: TRBJ2-1
d_gene: NA
abundance: few
v_gene: TRBV20-1

CDR3nt: TGCGCCAGCAGCGCCGGACTAGCGGGTCCGCGGAACGAGCAGTACTTC
CDR3aa: CASSAGLAGPRNEQYF
j_gene: TRBJ2-7
d_gene: TRBD2
abundance: few
v_gene: TRBV5-1

CDR3nt: TGTGCCAGCAGCCCCCTAGCCGGACTAGCGGTCACAGATACGCAGTATTTT
CDR3aa: CASSPLAGLAVTDTQYF
j_gene: TRBJ2-3
d_gene: TRBD2
abundance: NA
v_gene: TRBV7-9

CDR3nt: TGTGCCAGCACCAATACACAGGGGGGCAAAGCTTTCTTT
CDR3aa: CASTNTQGGKAFF
j_gene: TRBJ1-1
d_gene: TRBD1
abundance: NA
v_gene: TRBV11-2

CDR3nt: TGTGCCAGCAGGGGAATGGGTAGCTCCTACAATGAGCAGTTCTTC
CDR3aa: CASRGMGSSYNEQFF
j_gene: TRBJ2-1
d_gene: NA
abundance: once
v_gene: TRBV27

CDR3nt: TGTGCCAGCAGCCCCGGGGGCCAAAGCTCCTACGAGCAGTACTTC
CDR3aa: CASSPGGQSSYEQYF
j_gene: TRBJ2-7
d_gene: NA
abundance: few
v_gene: TRBV7-3

CDR3nt: TGTGCCAGCAGCTTAATAAGGGAGCGAGAGACCCAGTACTTC
CDR3aa: CASSLIRERETQYF
j_gene: TRBJ2-5
d_gene: NA
abundance: few
v_gene: TRBV7-6

CDR3nt: TGCGCCAGCAGCCAAGATCTTACTAGCGGGAGTATCGAGCAGTACTTC
CDR3aa: CASSQDLTSGSIEQYF
j_gene: TRBJ2-7
d_gene: TRBD2
abundance: NA
v_gene: TRBV4-3

CDR3nt: TGTGCCAGCAGCTATACAACCGGGACACAAGAGACCCAGTACTTC
CDR3aa: CASSYTTGTQETQYF
j_gene: TRBJ2-5
d_gene: NA
abundance: NA
v_gene: TRBV7-8

CDR3nt: TGTGCCATCAGTGGATTGACAGGGAATGGCTACACCTTC
CDR3aa: CAISGLTGNGYTF
j_gene: TRBJ1-2
d_gene: TRBD1
abundance: few
v_gene: TRBV10-3

CDR3nt: TGCGCCAGCAGCTTGATGAAGGGGAGCGAAGAGACCCAGTACTTC
CDR3aa: CASSLMKGSEETQYF
j_gene: TRBJ2-5
d_gene: NA
abundance: NA
v_gene: TRBV5-1

CDR3nt: TGCAGTGCTTCGACTAGCGGGGGATACGAGCAGTACTTC
CDR3aa: CSASTSGGYEQYF
j_gene: TRBJ2-7
d_gene: TRBD2
abundance: few
v_gene: TRBV20-1

CDR3nt: TGCAGTGCCGCGGGACGGCCGGGTGGAAACATTCAGTACTTC
CDR3aa: CSAAGRPGGNIQYF
j_gene: TRBJ2-4
d_gene: NA
abundance: NA
v_gene: TRBV20-1

CDR3nt: TGCGCCAGCAGCTTGGTTTGGGATTCTAGCGAGCAGTACTTC
CDR3aa: CASSLVWDSSEQYF
j_gene: TRBJ2-7
d_gene: NA
abundance: many
v_gene: TRBV5-1